This T cell receptor (beta chain) was identified in a study of T cells after yellow fever vaccination. Germline CDR1 reads DFQATT; CDR2 reads SNEGSKA (reference sequence). The V gene lost 7 bases and the J gene lost 7 bases, with 20 bases spanning the gap. The CDR3 has 14 residues. TCRdb itself ran the 5' RACE reads through MiXCR, one entry per CDR3 protein. Of 500,000 to 650,000 distinct CDR3 sequences listed, roughly a sixth are singletons. This TCR was recovered from a man between 18 and 29 years old who received the YFV17D yellow fever vaccine. Sequencing was performed on PBMCs, taken 4 to 5 days after the first yellow fever vaccination. The gene calls are TRBV20-1 and TRBJ2-1, with D perhaps TRBD2 (5 bases). The CDR3 here is CSGPDPRGGNEQFF. In nucleotides, the CDR3 is TGCAGTGGGCCGGATCCCCGGGGTGGGAATGAGCAGTTCTTC.